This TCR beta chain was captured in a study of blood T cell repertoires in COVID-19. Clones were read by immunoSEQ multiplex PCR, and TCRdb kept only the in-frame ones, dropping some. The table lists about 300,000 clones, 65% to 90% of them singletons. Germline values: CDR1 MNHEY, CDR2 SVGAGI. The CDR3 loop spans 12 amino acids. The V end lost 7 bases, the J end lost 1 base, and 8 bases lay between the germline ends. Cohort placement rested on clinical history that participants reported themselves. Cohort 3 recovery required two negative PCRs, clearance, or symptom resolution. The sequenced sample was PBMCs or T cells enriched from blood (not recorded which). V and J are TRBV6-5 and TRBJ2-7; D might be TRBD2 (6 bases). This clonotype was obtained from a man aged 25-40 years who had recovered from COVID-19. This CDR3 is CASMEGSYEQYF. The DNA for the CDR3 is TGTGCCAGCATGGAGGGGTCCTACGAGCAGTACTTC.